This T cell receptor beta chain derives from a study of cytomegalovirus exposure and HLA in healthy donors. The wider study: An early release of data contained about 85 million unique TCRs, which came from HLA-typed donors. Study results and caveats: Highest at DRB1 and lowest at HLA-C, TCR association rates differed among HLA loci in a later analysis. Rare TCR sequences predominated, though certain public TCRs were found in many donors.

This CDR3 has 15 residues. V trimming: 1 base; J trimming: 2 bases; junction bases outside the gene matches: 4. CDR1 and CDR2 (germline): SGHTA, FQGNSA. This clone has just one count. The target antigen is unknown. The PCR ran on 60 Vbeta and 13 Jbeta primers. Profiled with immunoSEQ multiplex PCR; TCRdb holds only in-frame clones, not every one. The table lists more than 80,000 clones, about four fifths of them singletons. Sequenced input: PBMCs. V and J are TRBV7-2 and TRBJ2-5; TRBD2 matches at 7 bases. The source of this sequence is a female donor in good health and CMV-seropositive. Here the CDR3 DNA reads TGTGCCAGCAGCTTAGTGACTAGCTCTCAAGAGACCCAGTACTTC. Translating gives CASSLVTSSQETQYF.